A single sample gave rise to the 30 T cell receptor beta chains below, sequenced in a study of identical twins. TCRdb fed the 5' RACE reads into MiXCR, producing one record per CDR3 protein. Counted here are roughly 770,000 distinct CDR3 sequences, over 15% occurring once; the ten biggest clones make up less than 15%. This same sample was also taken into another study, of T cells expressing NK-cell markers.

Sequencing was carried out using PBMCs. The receptors derive from a woman aged 18-29 years in good health.

This clonotype was detected only a few times. The J gene is TRBJ2-5, the V gene TRBV29-1; a weak D match, TRBD2 (7 bases). Trimming took off 6 bases at V and 5 bases at J, with 16 bases between the two ends. CDR3 length: 13 amino acids. Germline-derived CDR1 and CDR2 are SQVTM and ANQGSEA. CDR3 bases: TGCAGCGTGGGGGCGGGAGCTACTGAGACCCAGTACTTC. It encodes CSVGAGATETQYF.

This clonotype was observed a few times. This chain uses TRBV12-3 or TRBV12-4 with TRBJ2-3; possibly TRBD1 for D (5 bases). The CDR3 is made up of 12 amino acids. Trimming pared 7 bases from V and 9 bases from J, leaving 14 bases between. CDR3 amino acids: CASTPPWGTQYF. CDR3 nucleotide sequence: TGTGCCAGCACCCCACCCTGGGGCACGCAGTATTTT.

This chain uses TRBV18 with TRBJ1-2; D not certain. The CDR3 length is 13 residues. Trimming left V 0 bases short and J 6 bases short, with 8 bases between. Per the germline V gene, CDR1 is KGHSH and CDR2 is LQKENI. CDR3 nucleotides: TGTGCCAGCTCACCACCTGGTGAGGATGGCTACACCTTC. It codes for CASSPPGEDGYTF.

The chain uses TRBV20-1 and TRBJ2-7; 10 bases line up with TRBD2. J gave up 9 bases and V 0 bases, and 11 bases lay outside the gene matches. The CDR3 spans 15 residues. Per germline, CDR1 DFQATT and CDR2 SNEGSKA (reference sequence). The CDR3 coding sequence is TGCAGTGCTAGAGATCGCGCTAGCGGGAGAGTAGGGCAGTACTTC. Its protein product is CSARDRASGRVGQYF.

This clonotype showed up just a few times. The chain combines TRBV7-2 with TRBJ2-7; TRBD1 might be the D (6 bases). The CDR3 runs to 15 residues. Germline loops: CDR1 SGHTA, CDR2 FQGNSA. V was shortened by 1 base and J by 6 bases, with 16 bases between the two germline ends. The CDR3 bases are TGTGCCAGCAGCTTAGTGGGAGCTCTGACAGGCGAGCAGTACTTC. Protein product: CASSLVGALTGEQYF.

The rearrangement uses TRBV27 and TRBJ2-1, with TRBD2 as a possible D gene (5 bases). Trimming removed 7 bases from V and 4 bases from J, with 20 bases in between. CDR3 length: 16 residues. CDR1 and CDR2 from the germline V gene are MNHEY and SMNVEV (reference sequence). The CDR3 reads CASTHTRAGGYNEQFF. The CDR3 region has the DNA TGTGCCAGCACCCACACTCGAGCAGGAGGATACAATGAGCAGTTCTTC.

The rearrangement links TRBV29-1 to TRBJ2-2; D unclear. Germline V gene lookup returns CDR1 SQVTM and CDR2 ANQGSEA. The V gene lost 6 bases and the J gene lost 5 bases, with 7 bases spanning the gap. There are 11 residues in the CDR3. CDR3 sequence: CSVQRTGELFF. In nucleotides, the CDR3 is TGCAGCGTCCAACGGACCGGGGAGCTGTTTTTT.

The rearrangement uses TRBV29-1 and TRBJ2-4; 7 bases line up with TRBD2. The CDR3 runs to 14 residues. Germline V gene lookup returns CDR1 SQVTM and CDR2 ANQGSEA. V dropped 5 bases and J dropped 4; count of bases not matched to a gene: 8. CDR3 bases: TGCAGCGTTCCGGCGGGTAGCGGGAAAAACATTCAGTACTTC. It is translated as CSVPAGSGKNIQYF.

The rearrangement uses TRBV27 and TRBJ1-5, with a weak D call TRBD1 (5 bases). CDR3 length: 14 residues. Germline CDR1 is MNHEY and CDR2 is SMNVEV (reference sequence). The V end lost 4 bases, the J end lost 3 bases, and 10 bases lay between the germline ends. Here the CDR3 DNA reads TGTGCCAGCAGTTCGGGACTAGCCAATCAGCCCCAGCATTTT. Amino acid sequence: CASSSGLANQPQHF.

This clonotype was recorded many times. The V call is TRBV20-1, the J call TRBJ2-1, with D possibly being TRBD2 (5 bases). Trimming shortened V by 0 bases and J by 4 bases, and 10 bases separated the two germline ends. The CDR3 loop spans 14 amino acids. The germline V gene encodes CDR1 DFQATT and CDR2 SNEGSKA (reference sequence). The CDR3 spells CSARDQREYNEQFF. The CDR3 region has the DNA TGCAGTGCTAGAGATCAACGGGAATACAATGAGCAGTTCTTC.

The rearrangement joins TRBV12-3 or TRBV12-4 to TRBJ1-2, with no clear D. This CDR3 contains 17 residues. Trimming pared 5 bases from V and 0 bases from J, leaving 19 bases between. CDR3 nucleotides: TGTGCCAGCAGTCTCCCCGGGAATCTGATAGCTAACTATGGCTACACCTTC. Amino acid sequence: CASSLPGNLIANYGYTF.

The chain is built from TRBV5-1 and TRBJ2-1, with 10 bases that match TRBD2. With V trimmed by 4 bases and J by 4 bases, 5 bases remained unmatched. Germline loops: CDR1 SGHRS, CDR2 YFSETQ. The CDR3 is 15 residues long. The CDR3: CASSPLAGKYNEQFF. The CDR3 coding sequence is TGCGCCAGCAGCCCACTAGCGGGGAAATACAATGAGCAGTTCTTC.

This clonotype was observed a handful of times. The chain joins TRBV29-1 to TRBJ2-7; 10 nucleotides match TRBD2. Germline values: CDR1 SQVTM, CDR2 ANQGSEA. There are 13 residues in the CDR3. V trimming: 6 bases; J trimming: 2 bases; junction bases outside the gene matches: 4. This CDR3 reads CSVLSGRAYEQYF. In nucleotides, the CDR3 is TGCAGCGTCCTCAGCGGGAGGGCCTACGAGCAGTACTTC.

This clonotype has more than one count but fewer than ten. This chain connects TRBV15 to TRBJ2-1; 8 bases fit TRBD2. V was clipped by 6 bases and J by 4 bases; unmatched bases: 8. Germline assignment: CDR1 LNHNV and CDR2 YYDKDF (reference sequence). CDR3 length: 15 amino acids. This chain's CDR3 is CATRKSGGAYNEQFF. The CDR3, as DNA: TGTGCCACCAGAAAGAGCGGGGGAGCGTACAATGAGCAGTTCTTC.

This clonotype turned up a few times. This chain joins TRBV10-3 and TRBJ2-1, with TRBD2 matching 9 bases. The CDR3 sequence is 20 residues long. Germline V gives CDR1 ENHRY, CDR2 SYGVKD. After removal of 6 bases from V and 2 bases from J, the junction contained 20 bases not matched to a gene. CDR3 sequence (DNA): TGTGCCATCAGCCGAATCGCGACTAGCGGAAAAACTATCGCCTACAATGAGCAGTTCTTC. Amino acids: CAISRIATSGKTIAYNEQFF.

This clonotype was counted only a few times. The CDR3 DNA reads as TGTGCCAGCTCACCAACGACCCCCCCCAAGACCCAGTACTTC. Amino acids: CASSPTTPPKTQYF. The chain has TRBV18 and TRBJ2-5; D ambiguous. This CDR3 comprises 14 residues. Germline CDR1 KGHSH, CDR2 LQKENI. V lost 2 bases and J lost 6, with 13 bases in between. Full variable domain (outside the CDR3, taken from reference TRBV18 and TRBJ2-5): NAGVMQNPRHLVRRRGQEARLRCSPMKGHSHVYWYRQLPEEGLKFMVYLQKENIIDESGMPKERFSAEFPKEGPSILRIQQVVRGDSAAYFCASSPTTPPKTQYFGPGTRLLVL.

The J gene is TRBJ2-2, the V gene TRBV20-1; 7 positions match TRBD2. Germline V gives CDR1 DFQATT, CDR2 SNEGSKA (reference sequence). Trimming at V came to 1 base and at J to 1 base, leaving 6 bases not matched to a gene. This CDR3 region has 16 residues. The CDR3 spells CSARGSGKGNTGELFF. DNA of the CDR3: TGCAGTGCTAGAGGGAGCGGGAAAGGGAACACCGGGGAGCTGTTTTTT.

The sample holds a few counts of this clonotype. The CDR3 sequence: CASSQEPGRKTYNEQFF. CDR3 in DNA: TGCGCCAGCAGCCAAGAGCCAGGTCGGAAGACCTACAATGAGCAGTTCTTC. The rearrangement joins TRBV4-3 to TRBJ2-1; D unclear. The CDR3 sequence is 17 residues long. The V end was cut by 0 bases, the J end by 2 bases, with 14 bases between. The germline CDR1 and CDR2 sequences are LGHNA and YSLEER.

The chain employs TRBV7-3 and TRBJ2-5; no firm D call. Germline V lookup: CDR1 SGHTA, CDR2 FQGTGA. This CDR3 spans 14 amino acids. Trimming removed 3 bases from V and 3 bases from J, with 11 bases in between. CDR3 amino acids: CASSLTAAEETQYF. The CDR3 DNA reads TGTGCCAGCAGCTTGACTGCGGCGGAAGAGACCCAGTACTTC.

The chain links TRBV7-2 to TRBJ2-3, with 15 bases identical to TRBD2. The V and J ends lost 2 bases and 2 bases, in that order; junction bases with no gene match: 2. There are 17 residues in the CDR3. Germline V CDR1 and CDR2: SGHTA, FQGNSA. The CDR3 protein is CASSLRTSGRVTDTQYF. The CDR3 DNA reads TGTGCCAGCAGCTTAAGGACTAGCGGGAGGGTCACAGATACGCAGTATTTT.

This clonotype was seen only a few times. At one boundary the junction diverges from the germline segment, which might be a read error. The V gene is TRBV29-1, the J gene TRBJ1-1; tentatively, D is TRBD1 (5 bases). This CDR3 is built from 12 residues. Germline CDR1 reads SQVTM; CDR2 reads ANQGSEA. Here the CDR3 DNA reads TGCAGCGTTTCCCCCTCTCTGGGTGCAGGGCTCTTT. Translating gives CSVSPSLGAGLF.

The chain's CDR3 is CASSFTPAAGRVKLFF. DNA for the CDR3: TGTGCCAGCAGCTTCACCCCAGCGGCAGGCCGGGTGAAACTGTTTTTT. This chain connects TRBV7-9 to TRBJ1-4; no firm D call. Looked up from germline, CDR1 is SEHNR and CDR2 is FQNEAQ (reference sequence). Trimming took off 3 bases at V and 11 bases at J, with 22 bases between the two ends. This CDR3 region has 16 residues.

This rearrangement joins TRBV9 to TRBJ2-1; a weak D match, TRBD1 (5 bases). V lost 3 bases, J lost 4 bases, and 17 bases lay in between. Germline lookup yields CDR1 SGDLS and CDR2 YYNGEE. The CDR3 covers 16 residues. As DNA, the CDR3 is TGTGCCAGCAGCGACGAGAGTGGGGCGCTATACAATGAGCAGTTCTTC. It codes for CASSDESGALYNEQFF. The variable domain in full, with the rest retrieved from reference TRBV9 and TRBJ2-1, is DSGVTQTPKHLITATGQRVTLRCSPRSGDLSVYWYQQSLDQGLQFLIQYYNGEERAKGNILERFSAQQFPDLHSELNLSSLELGDSALYFCASSDESGALYNEQFFGPGTRLTVL.

This clonotype was detected a few times. The rearrangement links TRBV7-2 to TRBJ1-1, with D unresolved. Germline V gene data show CDR1 as SGHTA and CDR2 as FQGNSA. V dropped 5 bases and J dropped 4 bases, with 5 bases sitting between them. This CDR3 is built from 11 residues. For the CDR3, the DNA is TGTGCCAGCAGCGCCCTCACTGAAGCTTTCTTT. It codes for CASSALTEAFF.

This clonotype was counted between two and nine times. J is TRBJ2-1 and V is TRBV5-1; 7 nucleotides line up with TRBD2. Per the germline V gene, CDR1 is SGHRS and CDR2 is YFSETQ. Trimming at V came to 3 bases and at J to 6 bases, leaving 12 bases not matched to a gene. This CDR3 has 16 residues. This chain's CDR3 is CASSSSRGGPVNEQFF. Here the CDR3 DNA reads TGCGCCAGCAGCTCCAGCCGGGGAGGGCCTGTCAATGAGCAGTTCTTC.

This clonotype has only a few counts. The CDR3 nucleotides are TGCGCCAGCAGCCAAGTCGCCGCGCGCCACTACAATGAGCAGTTCTTC. As protein: CASSQVAARHYNEQFF. V is TRBV4-1 and J is TRBJ2-1; D ambiguous. CDR3 length: 16 amino acids. Germline V lookup: CDR1 MGHRA, CDR2 YSYEKL. Trimming pared 1 base from V and 3 bases from J, leaving 13 bases between.

V is TRBV9 and J is TRBJ1-1; D possibly corresponds to TRBD1 (6 bases). Germline V gene lookup returns CDR1 SGDLS and CDR2 YYNGEE. This CDR3 has 15 amino acids. The V end was cut by 3 bases, the J end by 0 bases, with 12 bases between. DNA of the CDR3: TGTGCCAGCAGCGCGGCGGGGGGCTTGAACACTGAAGCTTTCTTT. As protein: CASSAAGGLNTEAFF. The variable domain in full, with the rest retrieved from reference TRBV9 and TRBJ1-1, is DSGVTQTPKHLITATGQRVTLRCSPRSGDLSVYWYQQSLDQGLQFLIQYYNGEERAKGNILERFSAQQFPDLHSELNLSSLELGDSALYFCASSAAGGLNTEAFFGQGTRLTVV.

This clonotype showed up just a few times. The V and J genes are TRBV13 and TRBJ1-1; 8 positions agree with TRBD1. Germline V lookup: CDR1 PRHDT, CDR2 FYEKMQ (reference sequence). V shed 6 bases, J shed 3 bases, and the junction held 6 bases outside the gene matches. The CDR3 loop spans 14 amino acids. CDR3 sequence reads: CASRPGQGYTEAFF. CDR3 nucleotide sequence: TGTGCCAGCAGACCCGGACAGGGATACACTGAAGCTTTCTTT.

The chain joins TRBV6-5 to TRBJ2-7; no clear D gene. The germline V gene encodes CDR1 MNHEY and CDR2 SVGAGI. V was clipped by 0 bases and J by 3 bases, with 12 bases between them. This CDR3 comprises 15 residues. CDR3 region: CASSYSRDAHYEQYF. The CDR3 nucleotides read TGTGCCAGCAGTTACTCAAGGGATGCCCACTACGAGCAGTACTTC.

The chain links TRBV12-3 or TRBV12-4 to TRBJ2-7; TRBD2 matches 9 bases. J lost 3 bases, V lost 0 bases, and 3 bases had no gene match. The CDR3 covers 15 residues. The CDR3 DNA follows: TGTGCCAGCAGTTTAGCTAGCGGGAGAGACTACGAGCAGTACTTC. Amino acids: CASSLASGRDYEQYF.